One sample yielded the 7 T cell receptor beta chains listed below, sequenced in a study of blood T cell repertoires in COVID-19. Here immunoSEQ multiplex PCR was the method, and the copy in TCRdb shows in-frame clones only, minus some. The table includes roughly 270,000 clones, roughly 88% detected once. Sequencing input: peripheral blood. The origin of the receptors is a man aged 18 to 29 with active or convalescent COVID-19.

V gene TRBV19 combines with J gene TRBJ2-3, with TRBD1 matching 9 bases. This CDR3 contains 15 residues. V trimming: 3 bases; J trimming: 1 base; junction bases outside the gene matches: 2. Germline V gives CDR1 LNHDA, CDR2 SQIVND (reference sequence). CDR3 coding DNA: TGTGCCAGTAGTATCAGGACAGGGGGCACAGATACGCAGTATTTT. It specifies CASSIRTGGTDTQYF.

This chain connects TRBV9 to TRBJ1-2; a possible D gene is TRBD1 (6 bases). Deletions cut 4 bases from V and 11 bases from J, with 18 bases between. The CDR3 is 13 residues long. Germline values: CDR1 SGDLS, CDR2 YYNGEE. The CDR3 region has the DNA TGTGCCAGCAGCTCCTCCGGAGGACAGCAGTACACCTTC. Translating it yields CASSSSGGQQYTF.

Turning to this clone: Other DNA sequences in the same sample also yield this CDR3. V usage is TRBV5-6 and J usage is TRBJ2-7; the D is unclear. Between the trimmed V and J ends, which lost 0 bases and 3 bases, there was a span of 7 bases. CDR3 length: 13 amino acids. Germline CDR1 and CDR2: SGHDT and YYEEEE. The CDR3 spells CASSLGRSYEQYF. The CDR3 bases are TGTGCCAGCAGCTTGGGACGGAGCTACGAGCAGTACTTC.

The rearrangement uses TRBV19 and TRBJ1-4; 9 bases fit TRBD1. This CDR3 has 16 amino acids. Trimming at V came to 5 bases and at J to 7 bases, leaving 11 bases not matched to a gene. The germline gives CDR1 LNHDA, CDR2 SQIVND (reference sequence). The CDR3 protein is CASSADDRGSREKLFF. In nucleotides, the CDR3 is TGTGCCAGTAGTGCCGACGACAGGGGGAGTCGTGAAAAACTGTTTTTT.

This sequence joins TRBV27 and TRBJ1-1; D gene unclear. Germline lookup yields CDR1 MNHEY and CDR2 SMNVEV (reference sequence). Trimming took 6 bases from V and 1 from J, leaving 15 bases between them. CDR3 length: 15 amino acids. CDR3 coding DNA: TGTGCCAGCAGCCAACACCGAGGTGGGAACACTGAAGCTTTCTTT. Translated: CASSQHRGGNTEAFF.

V is TRBV3-1 (or the pseudogene TRBV3-2) and J is TRBJ2-5, with 12 bases fitting TRBD1. The CDR3 sequence is 16 residues long. The germline V gene encodes CDR1 LGHDT and CDR2 YNNKEL (reference sequence). The ends lost 3 bases at V and 2 bases at J; junction bases unmatched: 4. CDR3 bases: TGTGCCAGCAGCCAGCGGGACAGGGGGCCTCAAGAGACCCAGTACTTC. Translation: CASSQRDRGPQETQYF.

The chain has TRBV9 and TRBJ2-3, with a tentative D call TRBD2 (5 bases). The CDR3 contains 15 residues. Trimming left V 4 bases short and J 8 bases short, with 20 bases between. CDR1 and CDR2 (germline): SGDLS, YYNGEE. In DNA, the CDR3 is TGTGCCAGCAGCACCCGGACTGGAGTGGCCGGTACGCAGTATTTT. This codes for CASSTRTGVAGTQYF.